This is a list of T cell receptor beta chains from one sample in a study of cytomegalovirus exposure and HLA in healthy donors. Produced via immunoSEQ multiplex PCR; TCRdb's table is partial and in-frame only. The sample records 150,000 to 200,000 clones, around three quarters being singletons. Sequenced material: PBMCs. The receptors were sampled from a woman between 45 and 60 years old in good health and CMV-seronegative. Both conserved end residues are part of each CDR3. A D gene is named only where the DNA matches it firmly. For some rows the clone size is stated as once, few or many, or as a class when expanded; others skip it.

>TRBV28|.|14|.|TRBJ1-4
TGTGCCAGCAGCCTGGGGGGTATTAATGAAAAACTGTTTTTT
CASSLGGINEKLFF
>TRBV7-2|.|14|.|TRBJ1-2
TGTGCCAGCAGCTTAGTCGGGCAGGGTGATGGCTACACCTTC
CASSLVGQGDGYTF
>TRBV27|.|10|.|TRBJ2-5
TGTGCCAGCAGCCTTAATACCCAGTACTTC
CASSLNTQYF
>TRBV7-2|.|17|TRBD2|TRBJ2-1
TGTGCCAGCAGGTCGGGACTAGCGGGGGCCCACTACAATGAGCAGTTCTTC
CASRSGLAGAHYNEQFF
>TRBV27|few|14|TRBD2|TRBJ2-1
TGTGCCAGCAGATATGGAAGCGGGGGGAATGAGCAGTTCTTC
CASRYGSGGNEQFF
>TRBV2|.|17|TRBD1|TRBJ1-1
TGTGCCAGCAGCGGAAACCCCAACAGGGGAATGAACACTGAAGCTTTCTTT
CASSGNPNRGMNTEAFF
>TRBV4-1|.|13|TRBD1|TRBJ1-3
TGCGCCAGCAGCCAATGGGGGACAGACACCATATATTTT
CASSQWGTDTIYF
>TRBV27|.|14|.|TRBJ1-4
TGTGCCAGCCGTGGACAGACAACTAATGAAAAACTGTTTTTT
CASRGQTTNEKLFF
>TRBV25-1|.|18|TRBD1|TRBJ1-2
TGTGCCAGCAGCAACCAGGGGGGACAGGGGCCTCGGAACTATGGCTACACCTTC
CASSNQGGQGPRNYGYTF
>TRBV6-6|.|13|.|TRBJ2-1
TGTGCCAGCAGTTACCTGGGGGGAGCTGGGGTGTTCTTC
CASSYLGGAGVFF
>TRBV28|.|17|.|TRBJ1-4
TGTGCCAGCAGTTTAAGAAAATGGGGGCAGAAAGATGAAAAACTGTTTTTT
CASSLRKWGQKDEKLFF
>TRBV25-1|.|14|TRBD2|TRBJ2-1
TGTGCCAGCAGTGTTGCGGGGGGGACGGATGAGCAGTTCTTC
CASSVAGGTDEQFF
>TRBV7-2|once|17|TRBD2|TRBJ2-1
TGTGCCAGCAGCGCAAGAGCTTCGGGGGGGCCGGGCGCTGAGCAGTTCTTC
CASSARASGGPGAEQFF
>TRBV6-1|.|14|TRBD1|TRBJ2-1
TGTGCCAGCACCCGACAGGGACGATACAATGAGCAGTTCTTC
CASTRQGRYNEQFF
>TRBV6-5|.|12|.|TRBJ2-1
TGTGCCAGCAGGACGGGTGGTAGGGAGCAGTTCTTC
CASRTGGREQFF
>TRBV28|.|12|.|TRBJ2-5
TGTGCCAGCAGTCTCATACAGGAGACCCAGTACTTC
CASSLIQETQYF
>TRBV5-4|.|14|TRBD1|TRBJ2-7
TGTGCCAGCAGCTTGAACAGGGGGTTACACGAGCAGTACTTC
CASSLNRGLHEQYF
>TRBV7-3|once|14|.|TRBJ2-2
TGTGCCAGCAGCCCTGGGAGCGACACCGGGGAGCTGTTTTTT
CASSPGSDTGELFF
>TRBV13|.|11|.|TRBJ2-7
TGTGCCAGCAGCCCCATCTACGAGCAGTACTTC
CASSPIYEQYF
>TRBV6-4|.|18|TRBD2|TRBJ2-1
TGTGCCAGCAGTGTGGGGACCGACTCGGGGGGGCTTAACAATGAGCAGTTCTTC
CASSVGTDSGGLNNEQFF
>TRBV6-5|once|13|.|TRBJ1-1
TGTGCCAGCAGCTCCAGGACGGGGACTGAAGCTTTCTTT
CASSSRTGTEAFF
>TRBV28|.|15|.|TRBJ1-2
TGTGCCAGCAGTTTTGCGGGGGCGGGTGACTATGGCTACACCTTC
CASSFAGAGDYGYTF
>TRBV7-2|.|15|.|TRBJ1-1
TGTGCCAGCAGCTCCCAGGGAAGGGGGAACACTGAAGCTTTCTTT
CASSSQGRGNTEAFF
>TRBV7-8|once|14|TRBD1|TRBJ1-5
TGTGCCAGCAGCTCGACAGGGGAAGGTCAGCCCCAGCATTTT
CASSSTGEGQPQHF
>TRBV2|.|15|TRBD1|TRBJ1-2
TGTGCCAGCAGTGATTCCGGACAGGGAGACTATGGCTACACCTTC
CASSDSGQGDYGYTF
>TRBV6-1|.|15|.|TRBJ2-3
TGTGCCAGTAACCTGGAAGGGAGTGGCGCAGATACGCAGTATTTT
CASNLEGSGADTQYF
>TRBV19|.|16|TRBD1|TRBJ2-2
TGTGCCAGTAGCGGGGGACAGGGGGTTTTGGCCGGGGAGCTGTTTTTT
CASSGGQGVLAGELFF
>TRBV16|.|12|.|TRBJ1-3
TGTGCCAGCAGCCCCGGGGGAAACACCATATATTTT
CASSPGGNTIYF
>TRBV6-6|.|14|TRBD2|TRBJ2-7
TGTGCCAGCTTTCCCCTCGGGAGGGGCGGCGAGCAGTACTTC
CASFPLGRGGEQYF
>TRBV29-1|.|11|.|TRBJ2-2
TGCAGCGGCAGGGGGGCCGGGGAGCTGTTTTTT
CSGRGAGELFF
>TRBV27|.|13|.|TRBJ1-5
TGTGCCAGCAGTTTAAGGAGAGATCAGCCCCAGCATTTT
CASSLRRDQPQHF
>TRBV5-6|.|13|.|TRBJ1-5
TGTGCCAGCAGCTTGGATGCAGGTCAGCCCCAGCATTTT
CASSLDAGQPQHF
>TRBV19|.|16|TRBD1|TRBJ2-3
TGTGCCAGTAGCCGGGGATCGACAGGGGCCACAGATACGCAGTATTTT
CASSRGSTGATDTQYF
>TRBV6-5|once|15|.|TRBJ2-6
TGTGCCAGCAGTTTTAGGGGGACTGGGGCCAACGTCCTGACTTTC
CASSFRGTGANVLTF
>TRBV28|few|13|TRBD1|TRBJ1-2
TGTGCCAGCAGGGGCAGGGGGCGCGGGGGCTACACCTTC
CASRGRGRGGYTF
>TRBV6-6|.|16|TRBD1|TRBJ1-1
TGTGCCAGCAGTCCCACAGGGGCTCGGCCGAGGAATGAAGCTTTCTTT
CASSPTGARPRNEAFF
>TRBV28|few|15|.|TRBJ1-4
TGTGCCAGCAGTTCGCCGGGAGGGACTAGTGAAAAACTGTTTTTT
CASSSPGGTSEKLFF
>TRBV4-2|few|16|.|TRBJ2-7
TGTGCCAGCAGCCAAGATCCGGGGGACTCGTCCTACGAGCAGTACTTC
CASSQDPGDSSYEQYF
>TRBV28|.|16|.|TRBJ2-5
TGTGCCAGCAGTTCCCAAGGGGGTGGCTACCAAGAGACCCAGTACTTC
CASSSQGGGYQETQYF
>TRBV6-1|.|14|.|TRBJ1-5
TGTGCCAGCAGTGAAGCGGGGCGTAATCAGCCCCAGCATTTT
CASSEAGRNQPQHF
>TRBV28|.|15|TRBD2|TRBJ2-7
TGTGCCAGCGCCCCCGCGGGAGTTCTAGTTGGCGAGCAGTACTTC
CASAPAGVLVGEQYF
>TRBV25-1|.|12|TRBD2|TRBJ2-2
TGTGCCAGCACCGGGGGGGCCGGGGAGCTGTTTTTT
CASTGGAGELFF
>TRBV10-3|.|15|.|TRBJ1-5
TGTGCCATCAGTGAGTCATTGTACTCCGGTCAGCCCCAGCATTTT
CAISESLYSGQPQHF
>TRBV7-9|.|15|TRBD1|TRBJ1-6
TGTGCCAGCAGACTAACCGGGACAGGGAATTCACCCCTCCACTTT
CASRLTGTGNSPLHF
>TRBV6-5|.|12|.|TRBJ2-7
TGTGCCAGCGGGGGCAACTCCTACGAGCAGTACTTC
CASGGNSYEQYF